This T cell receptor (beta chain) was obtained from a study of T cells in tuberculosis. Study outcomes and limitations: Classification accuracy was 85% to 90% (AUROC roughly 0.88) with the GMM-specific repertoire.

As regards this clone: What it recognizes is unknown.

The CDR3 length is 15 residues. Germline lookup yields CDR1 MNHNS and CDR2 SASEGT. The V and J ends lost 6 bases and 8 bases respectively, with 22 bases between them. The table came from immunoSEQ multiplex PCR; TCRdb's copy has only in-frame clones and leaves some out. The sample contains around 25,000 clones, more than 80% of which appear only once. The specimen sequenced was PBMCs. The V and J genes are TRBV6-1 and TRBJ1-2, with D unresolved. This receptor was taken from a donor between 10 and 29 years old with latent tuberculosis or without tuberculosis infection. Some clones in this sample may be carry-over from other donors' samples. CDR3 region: CASRDPLGPKEGYTF. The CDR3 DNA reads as TGTGCCAGCAGGGATCCTCTCGGCCCCAAGGAGGGCTACACCTTC.